This T cell receptor (beta chain) was captured by sequencing in a study of blood T cell repertoires in COVID-19. This clone was detected a few times. V lost 3 bases, J lost 0 bases, and 9 bases lay in between. Germline CDR1 is DFQATT and CDR2 is SNEGSKA (reference sequence). The CDR3 loop spans 14 amino acids. Authors' data handling: Nucleated cell number was recorded as an estimate derived from reference gene primer amplification. The table came from immunoSEQ multiplex PCR; TCRdb's copy has only in-frame clones and leaves some out. V, J and clone size reflect that table, while D and trimming were determined from the DNA. Of 130,000 to 150,000 clones detected, around 81% appear once; the ten largest clones hold approximately 9.2%.

Sequences were obtained from peripheral blood. The TCR sequence derives from a human donor with acute or convalescent COVID-19. The donor label of this sample is uncertain. V is TRBV20-1 and J is TRBJ1-5; D uncertain. Here the CDR3 DNA reads TGCAGTGCTAGTGGAGGGAATAGCAATCAGCCCCAGCATTTT. Protein: CSASGGNSNQPQHF.